This TCR beta chain was observed in a study of OX40 agonist ivuxolimab in advanced cancers. Only in-frame clones appear in the TCRdb table, and some are missing; sequencing was by immunoSEQ multiplex PCR. This sample has 40,000 to 45,000 clones, with roughly 80% found just once. The source material was CD4+ or CD8+ T cells sorted from blood, sampled in a trial of the OX40 agonist ivuxolimab. The receptor was isolated from an adult with an advanced solid tumor such as melanoma, head and neck, liver or kidney cancer.

The DNA for the CDR3 is TGTGCCAGCAGTGAAGTTTACGAGCAGTACTTC. Translated: CASSEVYEQYF. This chain joins TRBV25-1 and TRBJ2-7; no firm D call. Trimming took 2 bases from V and 4 from J, leaving 3 bases between them. CDR1 and CDR2 from the germline V gene are MGHDK and SYGVNS. The CDR3 runs to 11 residues.